The rows below give T cell receptor beta chains drawn from one sample of a study of beta chain features in type 1 diabetes. Produced via immunoSEQ multiplex PCR; TCRdb's table is partial and in-frame only. The repertoire holds hundreds of thousands of clones, with 30% as singletons. The material sequenced was naive CD4+ T cells from blood. Receptor source: a man aged 18 to 30 in good health. Both conserved end residues are part of each CDR3. D genes are given only for firm matches. Size values are once, few and many counts, or a class for expanded clones, and some rows have none.

.	TRBV5-1	TRBJ2-1	few	CASSLAESSYNEQFF	TGCGCCAGCAGCTTGGCGGAGAGCTCCTACAATGAGCAGTTCTTC
.	TRBV18	TRBJ2-7	few	CASSPPTPGPSSYEQYF	TGTGCCAGCTCACCACCAACTCCGGGACCGAGCTCCTACGAGCAGTACTTC
.	TRBV18	TRBJ2-5	few	CASSWRLGETQYF	TGTGCCAGCTCATGGCGTTTGGGAGAGACCCAGTACTTC
.	TRBV11-1	TRBJ2-1	.	CASSLGSSYNEQFF	TGTGCCAGCAGCTTAGGGAGCTCCTACAATGAGCAGTTCTTC
TRBD1	TRBV5-1	TRBJ2-5	.	CASSQGQGETQYF	TGCGCCAGCAGCCAGGGACAGGGCGAGACCCAGTACTTC
.	TRBV10-3	TRBJ2-7	few	CAISGDNEQYF	TGTGCCATCAGTGGGGACAACGAGCAGTACTTC
.	TRBV7-7	TRBJ2-5	.	CASSTDLQETQYF	TGTGCTAGCAGCACGGACTTACAAGAGACCCAGTACTTC
.	TRBV29-1	TRBJ1-4	.	CTAGDSPGNEKLFF	TGCACCGCAGGGGACTCTCCTGGAAATGAAAAACTGTTTTTT
TRBD1	TRBV7-9	TRBJ2-3	.	CASSLSQGFDTDTQYF	TGTGCCAGCAGCCTCTCACAGGGGTTCGACACAGATACGCAGTATTTT
.	TRBV30	TRBJ1-4	.	CAWSVGASTNEKLFF	TGTGCCTGGAGTGTGGGGGCTTCGACTAATGAAAAACTGTTTTTT
TRBD2	TRBV11-2	TRBJ2-1	few	CASSQLAGVYNEQFF	TGTGCCAGCAGTCAGCTAGCGGGAGTCTACAATGAGCAGTTCTTC
TRBD1	TRBV15	TRBJ2-5	.	CATSRDGTGYQETQYF	TGTGCCACCAGCAGAGATGGGACAGGTTATCAAGAGACCCAGTACTTC
TRBD2	TRBV10-3	TRBJ2-1	few	CATGLAGDNEQFF	TGTGCCACTGGACTAGCGGGAGATAATGAGCAGTTCTTC
TRBD2	TRBV29-1	TRBJ2-1	few	CSVVGTSGGVREQFF	TGCAGCGTTGTCGGGACTAGCGGGGGGGTTAGGGAGCAGTTCTTC
.	TRBV20-1	TRBJ2-1	few	CSACPEFEQFF	TGCAGTGCTTGCCCGGAATTTGAGCAGTTCTTC
.	TRBV29-1	TRBJ2-7	.	CSVDGGYEQYF	TGCAGCGTTGATGGGGGCTACGAGCAGTACTTC
.	TRBV7-9	TRBJ2-5	few	CASVHRDWGETQYF	TGTGCCAGCGTTCACAGGGACTGGGGAGAGACCCAGTACTTC
.	TRBV7-2	TRBJ2-7	.	CASSFGRDREQYF	TGTGCCAGCAGCTTTGGCAGGGACCGCGAGCAGTACTTC
.	TRBV28	TRBJ1-2	.	CASSSHSSYGYTF	TGTGCCAGCAGTTCACACTCCTCCTATGGCTACACCTTC
.	TRBV20-1	TRBJ2-1	few	CSASQNEQFF	TGCAGTGCCAGCCAAAATGAGCAGTTCTTC
TRBD1	TRBV2	TRBJ2-3	.	CASSLSTGADTQYF	TGTGCCAGCAGCCTCTCGACAGGGGCAGATACGCAGTATTTT
.	TRBV5-1	TRBJ2-5	.	CASSPFEETQYF	TGCGCCAGCAGCCCATTCGAAGAGACCCAGTACTTC
.	TRBV6-6	TRBJ2-4	few	CASSPPLAKNIQYF	TGTGCCAGCAGCCCCCCGCTAGCCAAAAACATTCAGTACTTC
.	TRBV30	TRBJ2-5	.	CAWRDRTQETQYF	TGTGCCTGGAGGGACAGAACCCAAGAGACCCAGTACTTC
.	TRBV9	TRBJ2-1	few	CASSVDDRWAYNEQFF	TGTGCCAGCAGCGTAGATGACAGATGGGCCTACAATGAGCAGTTCTTC
.	TRBV21-1	TRBJ2-1	.	CASSKDPKREVPYNEQFF	TGTGCCAGCAGCAAAGATCCCAAGCGGGAGGTTCCCTACAATGAGCAGTTCTTC
TRBD1	TRBV7-2	TRBJ2-1	.	CASRITGGIYEQFF	TGTGCCAGCAGGATCACAGGGGGCATCTATGAGCAGTTCTTC
TRBD1	TRBV29-1	TRBJ2-7	.	CSVLQGASYEQYF	TGCAGCGTTTTACAGGGGGCCTCCTACGAGCAGTACTTC
.	TRBV21-1	TRBJ2-7	.	CASRIETDVYEQYF	TGTGCCAGCAGAATAGAGACAGATGTCTACGAGCAGTACTTC
.	TRBV30	TRBJ2-5	few	CAWSEQGHYYQETQYF	TGTGCCTGGAGTGAACAGGGCCACTACTACCAAGAGACCCAGTACTTC
.	TRBV9	TRBJ2-2	few	CASSVKVGELFF	TGTGCCAGCAGTGTAAAAGTCGGGGAGCTGTTTTTT
.	TRBV29-1	TRBJ1-2	.	CSVSPGHYGYTF	TGCAGCGTTAGCCCAGGGCACTATGGCTACACCTTC
.	TRBV4-2	TRBJ1-2	.	CASSQDAASRDGYTF	TGTGCCAGCAGCCAAGATGCAGCTTCCCGGGATGGCTACACCTTC
.	TRBV7-9	TRBJ2-7	few	CASSRAALSEQYF	TGTGCCAGCAGCAGGGCCGCACTCTCCGAGCAGTACTTC
TRBD2	TRBV9	TRBJ2-1	few	CASSVGTSFYNEQFF	TGTGCCAGCAGCGTTGGGACTAGCTTCTACAATGAGCAGTTCTTC
TRBD2	TRBV13	TRBJ2-1	few	CASSLRLAGINEQFF	TGTGCCAGCAGCTTACGGCTAGCGGGGATCAATGAGCAGTTCTTC
.	TRBV5-4	TRBJ2-7	once	CASSSSPGLKYEQYF	TGTGCCAGCAGTTCCTCCCCGGGACTCAAGTACGAGCAGTACTTC
TRBD2	TRBV7-9	TRBJ2-1	few	CASSLALADYNEQFF	TGTGCCAGCAGCTTAGCACTAGCGGACTACAATGAGCAGTTCTTC
.	TRBV30	TRBJ2-7	.	CAWSAQYEQYF	TGTGCCTGGAGTGCCCAGTACGAGCAGTACTTC
.	TRBV30	TRBJ1-1	few	CAWSREGSSTEAFF	TGTGCCTGGAGTAGAGAGGGGAGCAGCACTGAAGCTTTCTTT
.	TRBV2	TRBJ2-7	.	CASRGSYEQYF	TGTGCCAGCAGGGGCTCCTACGAGCAGTACTTC